Shown below are 30 T cell receptor beta chains from a single sample sequenced in a study of cytomegalovirus exposure and HLA in healthy donors. PCR used 60 Vbeta primers and 13 Jbeta primers. Assay used: immunoSEQ multiplex PCR; TCRdb lists only in-frame clones, some missing. The profile covers roughly 120,000 clones, with around 80% appearing a single time and 0.2% to 0.25% taken by the ten largest. The sample was PBMCs. The receptors were sampled from a man in his fifties or sixties in good health and CMV-seronegative.

The genes are TRBV29-1 and TRBJ2-1, with TRBD2 matching over 7 bases. V shed 7 bases and J 0 bases; nucleotides not matched to a gene: 6. Germline V CDR1 and CDR2: SQVTM, ANQGSEA. CDR3 length: 14 amino acids. The CDR3 nucleotides read TGCAGCGGGTGGGGGGGGAGCTCCTACAATGAGCAGTTCTTC. Encoded protein: CSGWGGSSYNEQFF.

The chain combines TRBV29-1 with TRBJ2-2; possible D gene TRBD1, 5 bases. The length of the CDR3 is 12 residues. Trimming took off 7 bases at V and 1 base at J, with 7 bases between the two ends. Germline V gene data show CDR1 as SQVTM and CDR2 as ANQGSEA. The CDR3 nucleotides are TGCAGCGCGGACAAGAACACCGGGGAGCTGTTTTTT. Protein: CSADKNTGELFF.

V usage is TRBV30 and J usage is TRBJ2-5; TRBD2 agrees at 7 bases. V was clipped by 4 bases and J by 2 bases; unmatched bases: 1. Germline loops: CDR1 GTSNPN, CDR2 SVGIG (reference sequence). The CDR3 is made up of 12 amino acids. CDR3 loop: CAWTSGQETQYF. The DNA for the CDR3 is TGTGCCTGGACTAGCGGACAAGAGACCCAGTACTTC.

The sample holds a few counts of this clone. The rearrangement links TRBV2 to TRBJ1-1, with TRBD1 matching 7 bases. CDR1 is SNHLY, CDR2 FYNNEI, per germline. The CDR3 contains 11 residues. Germline trimming cut 8 bases from V and 11 bases from J; bases unmatched to any gene: 8. The CDR3 bases are TGTGCCAGCGCCGACAGGGAGTGGGCTTTCTTT. Amino acids: CASADREWAFF. Based on the CDR3 plus reference TRBV2 and TRBJ1-1, the full variable domain is EPEVTQTPSHQVTQMGQEVILRCVPISNHLYFYWYRQILGQKVEFLVSFYNNEISEKSEIFDDQFSVERPDGSNFTLKIRSTKLEDSAMYFCASADREWAFFGQGTRLTVV.

The chain uses TRBV7-2 and TRBJ1-1, with D perhaps matching TRBD1 (5 bases). This CDR3 is 14 amino acids long. V lost 3 bases and J lost 5, with 13 bases in between. Germline V CDR1 and CDR2: SGHTA, FQGNSA. In DNA form, the CDR3 reads TGTGCCAGCAGCTTTGTGGGGGGATGGACTGAAGCTTTCTTT. This codes for CASSFVGGWTEAFF.

The chain employs TRBV9 and TRBJ2-1; D might be TRBD1 (5 bases). Germline assignment: CDR1 SGDLS and CDR2 YYNGEE. The CDR3 loop spans 20 amino acids. Trimming removed 3 bases from V and 2 bases from J, with 27 bases in between. The CDR3, as DNA: TGTGCCAGCAGCGATCCAATTCCATCCCGACAGTCCAGCACCTACAATGAGCAGTTCTTC. It yields the protein CASSDPIPSRQSSTYNEQFF.

V and J are TRBV28 and TRBJ1-1; possibly TRBD1 for D (6 bases). The CDR3 is 14 residues long. The V gene's germline CDR1 is MDHEN and CDR2 SYDVKM. Trimming pared 1 base from V and 0 bases from J, leaving 6 bases between. This CDR3 is CASSLSGVNTEAFF. CDR3 in DNA: TGTGCCAGCAGTTTATCAGGGGTGAACACTGAAGCTTTCTTT.

The chain has TRBV27 and TRBJ1-6; a weak D match, TRBD1 (5 bases). V gave up 5 bases and J gave up 10 bases, with 18 bases separating them. Germline CDR1 MNHEY, CDR2 SMNVEV (reference sequence). The CDR3 is 15 amino acids. The CDR3 loop reads CASSRARGEESPLHF. The DNA of the CDR3 is TGTGCCAGCAGTCGCGCTCGGGGGGAGGAGTCACCCCTCCACTTT.

The rearrangement links TRBV4-3 to TRBJ2-3, with 8 bases matching TRBD2. V lost 0 bases, J lost 0 bases, and 5 bases stayed unmatched. The CDR3 contains 17 residues. Germline lookup yields CDR1 LGHNA and CDR2 YSLEER. The CDR3 spells CASSQDPPGGSTDTQYF. The CDR3 nucleotides read TGCGCCAGCAGCCAAGATCCTCCGGGGGGGAGCACAGATACGCAGTATTTT.

The rearrangement uses TRBV27 and TRBJ1-1, with 9 bases identical to TRBD1. This CDR3 contains 15 residues. Looked up from germline, CDR1 is MNHEY and CDR2 is SMNVEV (reference sequence). The V segment lost 3 bases and the J segment 3 bases; nucleotides outside the gene matches: 5. The CDR3 sequence: CASSFLQGAYTEAFF. In nucleotides, the CDR3 is TGTGCCAGCAGTTTTTTACAGGGGGCGTACACTGAAGCTTTCTTT.

The genes are TRBV7-9 and TRBJ2-7; 7 nucleotides align to TRBD1. The V segment lost 5 bases and the J segment 9 bases; nucleotides outside the gene matches: 10. Germline CDR1 reads SEHNR; CDR2 reads FQNEAQ (reference sequence). CDR3 size: 13 residues. CDR3: CASSLGQYEWQYF. DNA for the CDR3: TGTGCCAGCAGCCTGGGACAGTACGAGTGGCAGTACTTC. Full variable domain (remainder filled in from reference TRBV7-9 and TRBJ2-7): DTGVSQNPRHKITKRGQNVTFRCDPISEHNRLYWYRQTLGQGPEFLTYFQNEAQLEKSRLLSDRFSAERPKGSFSTLEIQRTEQGDSAMYLCASSLGQYEWQYFGPGTRLTVT.

This sequence joins TRBV9 and TRBJ2-1, with 8 bases aligning to TRBD2. CDR1 is SGDLS and CDR2 is YYNGEE in the germline V gene. The J segment lost 7 bases and the V segment lost 6 bases, leaving 9 bases of the junction unmatched. The CDR3 is 14 amino acids. CDR3 DNA: TGTGCCAGCAACGACGGGGGGGCGGTGAATGAGCAGTTCTTC. Amino acids: CASNDGGAVNEQFF.

This rearrangement joins TRBV4-3 to TRBJ1-2; D is uncertain. The V gene lost 1 base and the J gene lost 2 bases, with 8 bases spanning the gap. Germline CDR1 and CDR2: LGHNA and YSLEER. The CDR3 runs to 14 residues. The DNA for the CDR3 is TGCGCCAGCAGCCAAGGGAGCAGAAACTATGGCTACACCTTC. Residues: CASSQGSRNYGYTF.

The DNA of the CDR3 is TGTGCCATCAGCTCAATCCCAGGCTCTGGAAACACCATATATTTT. Its protein product is CAISSIPGSGNTIYF. The chain recombines TRBV10-3 with TRBJ1-3; D remains ambiguous. V lost 6 bases to trimming and J lost 0 bases, with 12 bases between them. Looked up from germline, CDR1 is ENHRY and CDR2 is SYGVKD. The CDR3 has 15 amino acids.

The chain has TRBV6-1 and TRBJ2-7, with TRBD1 matching 7 bases. Germline CDR1 MNHNS, CDR2 SASEGT. CDR3 length equals 14 residues. V shed 3 bases and J 3 bases; nucleotides not matched to a gene: 5. The chain's CDR3 is CASSDLGQVYEQYF. CDR3 nucleotide sequence: TGTGCCAGCAGTGATCTTGGACAGGTCTACGAGCAGTACTTC.

V usage is TRBV11-2 and J usage is TRBJ2-1; 8 bases line up with TRBD2. This CDR3 comprises 15 residues. Unmatched junction bases numbered 3, after V lost 5 bases and J lost 0 bases. Per the germline V gene, CDR1 is SGHAT and CDR2 is FQNNGV. The CDR3 region is CASSKSGSSYNEQFF. DNA for the CDR3: TGTGCCAGCAGCAAGAGCGGGAGCTCCTACAATGAGCAGTTCTTC.

The CDR3 DNA sequence: TGTGCCAGCAGCTTGCGTTACAATGAGCAGTTCTTC. The encoded protein is CASSLRYNEQFF. This chain joins TRBV5-6 and TRBJ2-1; no clear D. CDR1 SGHDT and CDR2 YYEEEE come from the germline V gene. The V end was cut by 1 base, the J end by 4 bases, with 3 bases between. This CDR3 spans 12 amino acids.

There are a few counts of this clone. The chain uses TRBV2 and TRBJ1-2, with TRBD1 matching over 11 bases. This CDR3 contains 16 residues. V lost 5 bases, J lost 6 bases, and 11 bases stayed unmatched. Germline V lookup: CDR1 SNHLY, CDR2 FYNNEI. CDR3 bases: TGTGCCAGCAGTTGGGACAGGGGGAATGTTGGCGATGGCTACACCTTC. Its translation is CASSWDRGNVGDGYTF. Complete variable domain (other parts from reference TRBV2 and TRBJ1-2): EPEVTQTPSHQVTQMGQEVILRCVPISNHLYFYWYRQILGQKVEFLVSFYNNEISEKSEIFDDQFSVERPDGSNFTLKIRSTKLEDSAMYFCASSWDRGNVGDGYTFGSGTRLTVV.

The rearrangement links TRBV7-9 to TRBJ2-5, with 8 bases matching TRBD1. The CDR3 runs 14 residues. Trimming took 3 bases from V and 5 from J; bases not matched to a gene: 5. CDR1 SEHNR and CDR2 FQNEAQ come from the germline V gene (reference sequence). For the CDR3, the DNA is TGTGCCAGCAGCTTCGTGAACAGGGGGGAGACCCAGTACTTC. It specifies CASSFVNRGETQYF.

This rearrangement joins TRBV29-1 to TRBJ1-2, with TRBD1 as a possible D gene (5 bases). Trimming stripped 4 bases from V and 7 bases from J, with 13 bases between. This CDR3 is 12 amino acids long. Germline CDR1 SQVTM, CDR2 ANQGSEA. The CDR3: CSVVAREAGYTF. In nucleotides, the CDR3 is TGCAGCGTTGTAGCCAGGGAGGCTGGCTACACCTTC.

Concerning this clone itself: At one of its ends the junction is not consistent with the germline gene, which may arise from a read error. The chain couples TRBV7-9 to TRBJ1-1; no clear D. Per the germline V gene, CDR1 is SEHNR and CDR2 is FQNEAQ (reference sequence). CDR3 length: 12 amino acids. The CDR3 reads CASSLGATEASF. The DNA for the CDR3 is TGTGCCAGCAGCTTAGGGGCTACTGAAGCTTCCTTT.

The V and J genes are TRBV5-6 and TRBJ2-3, with 7 bases that match TRBD1. The V gene end was trimmed by 4 bases and the J gene end by 6 bases; junction bases not matched to a gene: 8. Germline values: CDR1 SGHDT, CDR2 YYEEEE. CDR3 length: 14 residues. This chain's CDR3 is CASSLQGRPDTQYF. The CDR3 bases are TGTGCCAGCAGCCTACAGGGGCGCCCCGATACGCAGTATTTT.

Of note for this clone: At one end, the junction sequence differs from germline, possibly due to a read error. The chain employs TRBV7-9 and TRBJ1-2; the D gene is possibly TRBD1 (6 bases). The CDR3 runs 17 residues. In germline, CDR1 is SEHNR, CDR2 FQNEAQ (reference sequence). CDR3 residues: CASSFPVGGRKGYAYTF. The CDR3 DNA sequence: TGTGCCAGCAGCTTCCCCGTGGGGGGGCGCAAGGGTTATGCCTACACCTTC.

The chain links TRBV11-1 to TRBJ2-1, with D unclear. Germline V lookup: CDR1 SGHAT, CDR2 FQDESV (reference sequence). CDR3 size: 15 residues. V lost 5 bases and J 6 bases, leaving 17 bases between the germline ends. CDR3 in amino acids: CASSPKTEIGNEQFF. The CDR3 nucleotides are TGTGCCAGCAGCCCCAAGACGGAGATCGGCAATGAGCAGTTCTTC.

V is TRBV28 and J is TRBJ1-5; 8 nucleotides match TRBD1. V lost 2 bases and J lost 2; bases outside the gene matches: 11. Germline lookup yields CDR1 MDHEN and CDR2 SYDVKM. This CDR3 spans 18 amino acids. This CDR3 reads CASSLHRGARGGNQPQHF. The DNA of the CDR3 is TGTGCCAGCAGTTTACACAGGGGGGCCCGGGGGGGCAATCAGCCCCAGCATTTT.

V is TRBV6-5 and J is TRBJ1-4; D possibly corresponds to TRBD1 (6 bases). Trimming took off 5 bases at V and 7 bases at J, with 17 bases between the two ends. The CDR3 totals 15 residues. CDR1 and CDR2 from the germline V gene are MNHEY and SVGAGI. The CDR3 DNA sequence: TGTGCCAGCAGTAACCAGGGGACGGGCTTTGAAAAACTGTTTTTT. Its translation: CASSNQGTGFEKLFF.

The V gene is TRBV7-2, the J gene TRBJ2-7; 8 nucleotides align to TRBD2. There are 16 residues in the CDR3. Germline lookup yields CDR1 SGHTA and CDR2 FQGNSA. The V gene end was trimmed by 1 base and the J gene end by 3 bases; junction bases not matched to a gene: 8. In DNA form, the CDR3 reads TGTGCCAGCAGCTTAGAGGTAGCGGGGTATGTCTACGAGCAGTACTTC. This sequence encodes CASSLEVAGYVYEQYF.

Written as DNA, the CDR3 is TGTGCCAGCAGGGGTTACAGGGGGCAATTCAACAATGAGCAGTTCTTC. It specifies CASRGYRGQFNNEQFF. The chain is built from TRBV2 and TRBJ2-1; TRBD1 aligns across 9 bases. The CDR3 contains 16 residues. Germline V gene sequence: CDR1 SNHLY, CDR2 FYNNEI. The V and J ends lost 6 bases and 5 bases, in that order; junction bases with no gene match: 11. Filled out from reference TRBV2 and TRBJ2-1, the complete variable domain reads EPEVTQTPSHQVTQMGQEVILRCVPISNHLYFYWYRQILGQKVEFLVSFYNNEISEKSEIFDDQFSVERPDGSNFTLKIRSTKLEDSAMYFCASRGYRGQFNNEQFFGPGTRLTVL.

The chain combines TRBV11-2 with TRBJ2-2; D gene unclear. The CDR3 sequence is 13 residues long. V lost 1 base and J 8 bases, leaving 8 bases between the germline ends. CDR1 and CDR2 (germline): SGHAT, FQNNGV. DNA of the CDR3: TGTGCCAGCAGCTTAGTTTCTTTAGGGGAGCTGTTTTTT. Encoded protein: CASSLVSLGELFF.

This clone was detected only a few times. J is TRBJ1-4 and V is TRBV28; D gene ambiguous. CDR1 is MDHEN, CDR2 SYDVKM, per germline. Trimming took 5 bases from V and 3 from J, leaving 16 bases between them. This CDR3 spans 16 amino acids. The CDR3 here is CASSAGTFGANEKLFF. As DNA, the CDR3 is TGTGCCAGCAGTGCGGGAACTTTCGGGGCTAATGAAAAACTGTTTTTT.